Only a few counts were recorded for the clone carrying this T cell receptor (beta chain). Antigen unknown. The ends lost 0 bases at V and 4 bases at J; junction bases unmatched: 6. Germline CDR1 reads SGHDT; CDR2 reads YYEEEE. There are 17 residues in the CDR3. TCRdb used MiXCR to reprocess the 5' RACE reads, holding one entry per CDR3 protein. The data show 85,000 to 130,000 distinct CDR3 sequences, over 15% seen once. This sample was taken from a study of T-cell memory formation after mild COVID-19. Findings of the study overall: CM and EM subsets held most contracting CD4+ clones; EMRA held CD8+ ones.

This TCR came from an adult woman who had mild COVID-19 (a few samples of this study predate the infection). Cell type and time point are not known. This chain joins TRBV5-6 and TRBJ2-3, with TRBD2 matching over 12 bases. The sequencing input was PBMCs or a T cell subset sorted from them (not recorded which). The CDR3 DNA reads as TGTGCCAGCAGCTTGGAACTAGCGGGGGGCCTAGCAGATACGCAGTATTTT. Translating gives CASSLELAGGLADTQYF.